Here is one T cell receptor (beta chain) with its context. CDR3 length: 12 residues. Looked up from germline, CDR1 is SEHNR and CDR2 is FQNEAQ (reference sequence). V was cut by 5 bases and J by 4 bases, with 8 bases left in between. This sample is part of a study of control samples from healthy donors and cancer patients. TCRdb's table, derived via immunoSEQ multiplex PCR, lists solely in-frame clones and lacks some. Here the sample spans 100,000 to 150,000 clones, more than 75% being singletons. The chain uses TRBV7-9 and TRBJ1-1; no clear D gene. The material sequenced was blood. This TCR was sampled from a man between 18 and 29 years old in good health. The CDR3 here is CASSARSTEAFF. The CDR3 bases are TGTGCCAGCAGCGCTCGGAGCACTGAAGCTTTCTTT.